This TCR beta chain was captured in a study of OX40 agonist ivuxolimab in advanced cancers. Study context: The patients' treatment was ivuxolimab, an agonistic anti-OX40 (CD134) antibody.

This clone was picked up one time. The antigen remains unidentified. Germline is not matched at one junction end, which may reflect a read error. Sequencing was performed with immunoSEQ multiplex PCR; in TCRdb, only in-frame clones are kept and a portion is missing. In the table there are 98,000 or so clones, 80% to 90% of which are singletons. Looked up from germline, CDR1 is MDHEN and CDR2 is SYDVKM. The CDR3 runs 13 residues. Study-wide results and caveats: Within 6 weeks, CD4+ and CD8+ blood T cells expanded clonally at 0.1 to 3.0 mg/kg.

The sequenced sample was CD4+ or CD8+ T cells sorted from blood, obtained in a trial of the OX40 agonist ivuxolimab. The source of this sequence is an adult with an advanced solid tumor such as melanoma, head and neck, liver or kidney cancer. The chain links TRBV28 to TRBJ2-1, with TRBD2 matching 14 bases. The CDR3 DNA sequence: TGTGCCGGCAGGACTAGCGGGAGGAATGAGCAGTTCTTC. As protein: CAGRTSGRNEQFF.